This TCR beta chain was captured by sequencing in a study of vaccination and CD4 T cells after COVID-19 (dated by TCRdb to between 2021 and 2023). Regarding the research as a whole: Convalescent patients had a positive SARS-CoV-2 result on nasal swab PCR, and of these patients, several had mild disease and one had severe disease. The convalescent cohort included six males and four females, with two Hispanic individuals, seven Caucasians, two Asians and one multiracial person. Post-COVID blood samples from convalescent patients were collected a median of approximately 100 days after diagnosis, with a range of about 35 to 161 days. In over 8 COVID-19 convalescent patients and a few infection-naive healthy vaccine recipients, researchers compared the spike-specific CD4+ TCR repertoire from before mRNA vaccination with the repertoire from after. The time from the second vaccine dose to post-vaccine blood sampling had a median of around 72 days and ranged from about 14 to 241 days. Control cultures received a CEFX viral epitope pool as the positive control, an HIV-1 Nef peptide pool as the negative control, or no peptide. Two doses of either the Pfizer-BioNTech BNT162b2 vaccine (n=8) or the Moderna mRNA-1273 vaccine (n=2) were administered to participants. Culture stimuli were overlapping spike peptide pools from SARS-CoV-2 and from the common cold coronaviruses HCoV-NL63, HCoV-OC43 and HCoV-229E.

The treatment or condition label on this specimen signifies: roughly 10-day PBMC culture with coronavirus spike peptide pools or control peptides (ViraFEST assay). The ViraFEST assay, used in the study, expanded antigen-specific T cells with peptide pools and then identified the expanded clonotypes through TCR sequencing. The positive SARS-CoV-2 PCR tests of the convalescent patients were dated from March to December 2020, before the Alpha, Beta and Delta variants emerged in the United States. Each well held 2.2 million or so PBMCs cultured with roughly 10 ug/ml peptide pools in IMDM containing around 5% human AB serum and 7.5 to 10 IU/ml IL-2. On days 3 and 7, half of the culture medium was replaced with fresh IL-2-containing medium. After 10 days of culture, CD4+ T cells were isolated by negative selection using the EasySep CD4+ T cell isolation kit. Ficoll-Paque Plus gradient centrifugation was used to isolate PBMCs from whole blood, and the isolated PBMCs were then either used fresh or cryopreserved at -140C. Triplicate wells were generally used for each culture condition.

Broader findings and caveats from the paper: In convalescent patients, a median around 83% of post-vaccine SARS-CoV-2-reactive clones were detected only after vaccination, and vaccine-specific priming was suggested by this finding. The median number of SARS-CoV-2-reactive clonotypes rose from around 22 after infection to 38 after vaccination, but the change was not significant. Only a relatively small number of convalescent patients were included in the study, and early timepoints following natural infection were not analyzed. Nearly all vaccine-specific clones in convalescent patients (304 of 307) were mono-reactive for SARS-CoV-2 spike rather than cross-reactive with common cold coronaviruses.

Preparation of the library involved PCR. At the Johns Hopkins FTIC core, DNA from the cultured CD4+ T cells underwent TCR sequencing with the Oncomine TCR Beta short-read assay. The QIAamp micro DNA kit was used to extract genomic DNA from the cultured CD4+ T cells. The Oncomine TCR Beta libraries from cultured CD4+ T cells were pooled using unique dual indexes and then sequenced on an Illumina iSeq 100. For the original study's pipeline: Non-productive sequences were filtered out, and CDR3s that did not start with C, did not end with F or W, or were shorter than 7 amino acids were discarded. Antigen-specific clonotypes were identified using the MANAFEST web application through comparison of peptide-stimulated wells with reference and other culture wells. An FDR below 0.05, an odds ratio above 5, and a productive frequency above 0.1% in at least two of three replicate wells were required for clones to be considered positive. A clonotype was classed as cross-reactive if the clonotype showed significant expansion both in SARS-CoV-2 spike wells and in at least one common cold coronavirus spike condition. CDR3 homology was assessed with Levenshtein distances (stringdist) and unrooted phylogenetic trees (ape) in R version 3.6.1. TCRdb trimmed public reads at Q25 via fastp, called clones via MiXCR and kept in-frame beta chains. Rows with one shared CDR3 protein collapse into an entry with the most common genes and DNA. For this entry, the V and J calls and clone size follow TCRdb and not the study's own pipeline. This sample holds about 14,000 distinct CDR3 sequences; roughly 61% were observed only once. Jointly, the top ten make up 7.4% of the sample.

CDR1 SNHLY and CDR2 FYNNEI are derived from the germline V gene. Reading from cysteine to phenylalanine, the CDR3 counts 9 amino acids. The read is trimmed to its CDR3 DNA, 27 bases read in frame from base 1. This clonotype was observed a few times. The target of this receptor is not known. One end of the junction is discordant with germline, which a read error may explain. The specimen was CD4+ T cells from blood, cultured in vitro. The clonotype comes from a human donor who had recovered from COVID-19. The chain joins TRBV2 to TRBJ1-2, with 8 bases aligning to TRBD1. The nucleotides are TGTGCCAGCCGGCCGGGACAGGTCTTC. Translated, this is CASRPGQVF.